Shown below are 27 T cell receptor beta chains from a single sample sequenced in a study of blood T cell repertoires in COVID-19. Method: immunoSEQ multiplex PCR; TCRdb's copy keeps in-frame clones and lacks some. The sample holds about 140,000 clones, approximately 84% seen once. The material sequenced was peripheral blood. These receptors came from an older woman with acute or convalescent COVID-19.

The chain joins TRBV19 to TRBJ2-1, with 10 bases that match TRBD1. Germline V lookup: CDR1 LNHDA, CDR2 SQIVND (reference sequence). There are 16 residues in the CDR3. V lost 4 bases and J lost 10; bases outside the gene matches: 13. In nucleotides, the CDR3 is TGTGCCAGTAGTACGACCGGGACAGGGGCGCACGGGGAGCAGTTCTTC. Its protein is CASSTTGTGAHGEQFF. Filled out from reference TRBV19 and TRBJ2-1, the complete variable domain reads DGGITQSPKYLFRKEGQNVTLSCEQNLNHDAMYWYRQDPGQGLRLIYYSQIVNDFQKGDIAEGYSVSREKKESFPLTVTSAQKNPTAFYLCASSTTGTGAHGEQFFGPGTRLTVL.

The CDR3 nucleotides read TGTGCCAGCAGTGAAGGTCGCGTTCAGTCTAGGTTGAACACTGAAGCTTTCTTT. Translated: CASSEGRVQSRLNTEAFF. The chain couples TRBV6-1 to TRBJ1-1, with no clear D. CDR1 MNHNS and CDR2 SASEGT come from the germline V gene. V lost 1 base and J lost 0, with 18 bases in between. The CDR3 contains 18 residues.

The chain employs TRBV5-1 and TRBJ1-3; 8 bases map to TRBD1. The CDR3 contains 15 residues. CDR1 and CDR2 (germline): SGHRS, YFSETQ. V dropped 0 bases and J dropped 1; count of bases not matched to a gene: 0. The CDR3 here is CASSLGDRSGNTIYF. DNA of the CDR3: TGCGCCAGCAGCTTGGGGGACAGGTCTGGAAACACCATATATTTT.

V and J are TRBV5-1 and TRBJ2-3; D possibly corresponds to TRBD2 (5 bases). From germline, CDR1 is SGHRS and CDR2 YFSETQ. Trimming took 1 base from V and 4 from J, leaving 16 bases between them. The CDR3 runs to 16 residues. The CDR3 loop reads CASSLSTRNDADTQYF. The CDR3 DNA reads TGCGCCAGCAGCTTGTCAACTAGAAATGATGCAGATACGCAGTATTTT.

CDR3 DNA: TGTGCCAGCAGTTTATTGTGGGACAGTAATTCACCCCTCCACTTT. Its protein is CASSLLWDSNSPLHF. The rearrangement joins TRBV27 to TRBJ1-6; 7 bases map to TRBD1. The CDR3 totals 15 residues. From germline, CDR1 is MNHEY and CDR2 SMNVEV (reference sequence). V lost 1 base and J lost 6; bases outside the gene matches: 3.

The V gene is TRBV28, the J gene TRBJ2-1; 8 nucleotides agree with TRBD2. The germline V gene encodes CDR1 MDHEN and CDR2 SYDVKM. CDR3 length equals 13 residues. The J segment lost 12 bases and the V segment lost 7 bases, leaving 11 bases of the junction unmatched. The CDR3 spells CASTLPTGGGQFF. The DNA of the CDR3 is TGTGCCAGCACCCTCCCGACCGGGGGGGGGCAGTTCTTC. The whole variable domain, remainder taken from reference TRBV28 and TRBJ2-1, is DVKVTQSSRYLVKRTGEKVFLECVQDMDHENMFWYRQDPGLGLRLIYFSYDVKMKEKGDIPEGYSVSREKKERFSLILESASTNQTSMYLCASTLPTGGGQFFGPGTRLTVL.

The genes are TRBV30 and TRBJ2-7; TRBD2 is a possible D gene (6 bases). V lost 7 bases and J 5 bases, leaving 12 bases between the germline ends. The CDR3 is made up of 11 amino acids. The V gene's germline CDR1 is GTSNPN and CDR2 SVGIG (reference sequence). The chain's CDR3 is CALTSNHEQYF. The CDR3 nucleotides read TGTGCCTTGACTAGTAACCACGAGCAGTACTTC.

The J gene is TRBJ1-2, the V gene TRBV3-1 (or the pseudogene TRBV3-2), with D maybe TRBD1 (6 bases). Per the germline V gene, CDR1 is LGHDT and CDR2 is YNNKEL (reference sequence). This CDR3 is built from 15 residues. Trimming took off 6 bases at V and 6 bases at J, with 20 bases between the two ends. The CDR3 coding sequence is TGTGCCAGCAGTCATTTGGTCGAGACAGGTCATGGCTACACCTTC. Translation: CASSHLVETGHGYTF.

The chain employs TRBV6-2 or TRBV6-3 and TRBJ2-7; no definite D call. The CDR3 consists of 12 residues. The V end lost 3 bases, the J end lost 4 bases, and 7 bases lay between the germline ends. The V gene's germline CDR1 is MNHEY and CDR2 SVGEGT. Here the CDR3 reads CASSYVNYEQYF. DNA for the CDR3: TGTGCCAGCAGTTATGTCAATTACGAGCAGTACTTC.

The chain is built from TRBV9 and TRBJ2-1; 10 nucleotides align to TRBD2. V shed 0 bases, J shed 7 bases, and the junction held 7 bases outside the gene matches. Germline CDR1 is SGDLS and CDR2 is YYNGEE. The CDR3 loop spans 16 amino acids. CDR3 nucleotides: TGTGCCAGCAGCGTAGCTAGCGGGAGCCCCGGGAATGAGCAGTTCTTC. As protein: CASSVASGSPGNEQFF. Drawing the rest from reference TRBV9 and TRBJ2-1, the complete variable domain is DSGVTQTPKHLITATGQRVTLRCSPRSGDLSVYWYQQSLDQGLQFLIQYYNGEERAKGNILERFSAQQFPDLHSELNLSSLELGDSALYFCASSVASGSPGNEQFFGPGTRLTVL.

The CDR3 here is CASSPTSGSYEQYF. The DNA for the CDR3 is TGTGCCAGCAGCCCCACTAGCGGGAGCTACGAGCAGTACTTC. V and J are TRBV7-3 and TRBJ2-7; 11 nucleotides match TRBD2. The V gene's germline CDR1 is SGHTA and CDR2 FQGTGA. The CDR3 covers 14 residues. The V gene end was trimmed by 5 bases and the J gene end by 3 bases; junction bases not matched to a gene: 3.

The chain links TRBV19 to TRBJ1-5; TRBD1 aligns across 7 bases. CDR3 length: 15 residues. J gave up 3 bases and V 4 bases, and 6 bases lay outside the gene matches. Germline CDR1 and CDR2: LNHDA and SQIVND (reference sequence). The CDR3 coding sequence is TGTGCCAGTAGTACCTTTACAGGGGCCAATCAGCCCCAGCATTTT. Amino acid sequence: CASSTFTGANQPQHF.

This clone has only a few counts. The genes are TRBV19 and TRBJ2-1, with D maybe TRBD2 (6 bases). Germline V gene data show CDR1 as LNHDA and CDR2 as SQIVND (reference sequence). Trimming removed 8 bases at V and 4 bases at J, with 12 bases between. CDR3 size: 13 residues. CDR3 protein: CASSTGVYNEQFF. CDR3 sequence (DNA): TGTGCCAGTTCTACGGGGGTTTACAATGAGCAGTTCTTC.

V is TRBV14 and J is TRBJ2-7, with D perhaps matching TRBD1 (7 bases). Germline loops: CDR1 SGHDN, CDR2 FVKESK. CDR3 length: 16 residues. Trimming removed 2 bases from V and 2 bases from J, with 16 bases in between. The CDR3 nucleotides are TGTGCCAGCAGCCAAAGGGCGGGGACAGTCCCCTACGAGCAGTACTTC. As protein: CASSQRAGTVPYEQYF.

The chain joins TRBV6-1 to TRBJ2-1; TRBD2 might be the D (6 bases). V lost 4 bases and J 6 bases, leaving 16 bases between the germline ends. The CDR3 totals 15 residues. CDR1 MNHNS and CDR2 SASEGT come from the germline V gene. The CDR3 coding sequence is TGTGCCAGCAGTGGAGGAAGCGGGCTTGCCAATGAGCAGTTCTTC. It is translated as CASSGGSGLANEQFF.

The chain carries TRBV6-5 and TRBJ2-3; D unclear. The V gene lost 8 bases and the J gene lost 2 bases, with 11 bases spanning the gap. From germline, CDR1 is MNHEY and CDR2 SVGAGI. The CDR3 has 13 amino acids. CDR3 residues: CASHTESTDTQYF. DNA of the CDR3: TGTGCCAGCCATACAGAATCCACAGATACGCAGTATTTT.

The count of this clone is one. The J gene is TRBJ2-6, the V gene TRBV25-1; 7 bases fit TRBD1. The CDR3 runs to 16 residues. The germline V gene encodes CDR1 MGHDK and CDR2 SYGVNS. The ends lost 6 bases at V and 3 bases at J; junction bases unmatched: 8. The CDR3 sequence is CASRGTALNGANVLTF. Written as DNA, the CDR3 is TGTGCCAGCAGAGGGACAGCTCTAAATGGGGCCAACGTCCTGACTTTC. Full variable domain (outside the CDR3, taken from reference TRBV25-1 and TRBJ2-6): EADIYQTPRYLVIGTGKKITLECSQTMGHDKMYWYQQDPGMELHLIHYSYGVNSTEKGDLSSESTVSRIRTEHFPLTLESARPSHTSQYLCASRGTALNGANVLTFGAGSRLTVL.

CDR3 bases: TGTGCCAGTAGTAAGGGAACTAGAGGGACTGATGAGCAGTTCTTC. This sequence encodes CASSKGTRGTDEQFF. This chain uses TRBV19 with TRBJ2-1; D might be TRBD2 (6 bases). Germline V CDR1 and CDR2: LNHDA, SQIVND (reference sequence). This CDR3 region has 15 residues. Trimming removed 4 bases at V and 8 bases at J, with 18 bases between.

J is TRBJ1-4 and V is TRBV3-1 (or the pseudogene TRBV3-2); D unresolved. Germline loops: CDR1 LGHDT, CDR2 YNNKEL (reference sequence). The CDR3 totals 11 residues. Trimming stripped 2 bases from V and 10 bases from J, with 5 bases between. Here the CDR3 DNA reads TGTGCCAGCAGCCAACCCGGAAAACTGTTTTTT. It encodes CASSQPGKLFF.

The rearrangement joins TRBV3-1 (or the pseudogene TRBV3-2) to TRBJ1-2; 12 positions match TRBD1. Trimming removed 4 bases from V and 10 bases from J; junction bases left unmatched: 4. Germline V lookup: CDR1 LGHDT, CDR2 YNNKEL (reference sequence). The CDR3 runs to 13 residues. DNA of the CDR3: TGTGCCAGCAGCCGCCGGGACAGGGGGCTCTACACCTTC. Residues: CASSRRDRGLYTF.

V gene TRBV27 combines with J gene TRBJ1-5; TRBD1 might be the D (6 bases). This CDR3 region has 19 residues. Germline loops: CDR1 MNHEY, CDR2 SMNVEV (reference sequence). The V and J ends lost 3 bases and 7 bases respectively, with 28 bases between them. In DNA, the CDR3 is TGTGCCAGCAGTTTGATTTTTTATCCCCTGACAGGATCCAGCCAGCCCCAGCATTTT. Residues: CASSLIFYPLTGSSQPQHF.

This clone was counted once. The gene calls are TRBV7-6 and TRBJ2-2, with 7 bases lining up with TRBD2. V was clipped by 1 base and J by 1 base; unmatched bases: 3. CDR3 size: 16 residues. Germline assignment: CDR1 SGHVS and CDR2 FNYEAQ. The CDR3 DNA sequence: TGTGCCAGCAGCTTAGGACTAGCTGGGAACACCGGGGAGCTGTTTTTT. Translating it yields CASSLGLAGNTGELFF.

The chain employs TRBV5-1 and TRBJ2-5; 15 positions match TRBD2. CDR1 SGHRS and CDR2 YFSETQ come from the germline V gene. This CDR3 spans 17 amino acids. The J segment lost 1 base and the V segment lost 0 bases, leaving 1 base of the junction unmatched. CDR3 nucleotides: TGCGCCAGCAGCTTGGGGGGACTAGCGGGAGGCCAAGAGACCCAGTACTTC. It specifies CASSLGGLAGGQETQYF.

The CDR3 DNA reads as TGTGCCAGCAGACCGACTTTAGCGGCCTACGAGCAGTACTTC. The encoded protein is CASRPTLAAYEQYF. The chain employs TRBV28 and TRBJ2-7; possible D gene TRBD2, 6 bases. The V end lost 6 bases, the J end lost 2 bases, and 14 bases lay between the germline ends. The CDR3 consists of 14 residues. Germline values: CDR1 MDHEN, CDR2 SYDVKM.

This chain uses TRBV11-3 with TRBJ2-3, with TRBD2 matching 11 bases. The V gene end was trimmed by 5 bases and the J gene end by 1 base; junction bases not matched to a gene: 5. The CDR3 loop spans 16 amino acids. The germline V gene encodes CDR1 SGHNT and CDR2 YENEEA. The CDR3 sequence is CASSLTSGRGTDTQYF. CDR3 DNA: TGTGCCAGCAGCCTAACTAGCGGGAGAGGCACAGATACGCAGTATTTT.

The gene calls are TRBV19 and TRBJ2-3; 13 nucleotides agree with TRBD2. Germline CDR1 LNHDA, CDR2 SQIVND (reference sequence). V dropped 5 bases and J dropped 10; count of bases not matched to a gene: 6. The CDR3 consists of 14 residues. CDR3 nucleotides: TGTGCCAGTAGTCTCGGACTAGCGGGAGTCGCGCAGTATTTT. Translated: CASSLGLAGVAQYF.

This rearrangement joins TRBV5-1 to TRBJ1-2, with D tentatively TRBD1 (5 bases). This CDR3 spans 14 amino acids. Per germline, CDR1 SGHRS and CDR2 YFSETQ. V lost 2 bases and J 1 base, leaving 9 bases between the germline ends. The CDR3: CASSFTGDNYGYTF. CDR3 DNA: TGCGCCAGCAGCTTTACGGGGGATAACTATGGCTACACCTTC.